Presented here are 3 T cell receptor beta chains from one specimen sequenced in a study of a mutant IDH1 vaccine in newly diagnosed glioma (dated by TCRdb to the early 2020s). Libraries came from the immunoSEQ multiplex PCR assay. The table comes from immuneACCESS by way of TCRdb, which keeps in-frame sequences with V and J called. Part of the clones is missing from these tables; in studies checked, under half for an unresolved V gene and the rest for unknown reasons. The sample includes about 41,000 clones, with roughly 79% observed a single time. The ten most abundant clones make up 6.3% of the sample. The time point label for this specimen denotes: week 23, last vaccination. Each vaccine dose was 300 ug of a 20-mer mutant IDH1 peptide in Montanide, given subcutaneously with topical imiquimod. These TCRs' antigens remain unknown. The sample here was PBMCs, taken from a glioma patient whose treatment included an IDH1 peptide vaccine. All receptors come from a woman between 35 and 50 years old with glioma. Some clones in this sample may be carry-over from other donors' samples.

The chain carries TRBV29-1 and TRBJ1-2, with D possibly being TRBD1 (6 bases). Trimming shortened V by 7 bases and J by 6 bases, and 15 bases separated the two germline ends. This CDR3 region has 12 residues. Germline CDR1 and CDR2: SQVTM and ANQGSEA. In DNA form, the CDR3 reads TGCAGCGGGTTGGGTGAGGGGGATGGCTACACCTTC. It yields the protein CSGLGEGDGYTF.

The chain employs TRBV10-3 and TRBJ1-4; maybe TRBD1 (5 bases). Trimming stripped 0 bases from V and 8 bases from J, with 13 bases between. Looked up from germline, CDR1 is ENHRY and CDR2 is SYGVKD. The CDR3 has 15 amino acids. The CDR3 DNA is TGTGCCATCAGTGAGTCCCAGGGTCGGAAGGAAAAACTGTTTTTT. This gives the protein CAISESQGRKEKLFF.

This clone appeared once. The CDR3 sequence is CASSLARAGVGANVLTF. The CDR3 nucleotides are TGTGCCAGCAGCTTAGCCCGGGCGGGAGTAGGAGCCAACGTCCTGACTTTC. V gene TRBV7-9 combines with J gene TRBJ2-6, with 7 positions matching TRBD2. The CDR3 sequence is 17 residues long. V shed 0 bases and J 7 bases; nucleotides not matched to a gene: 9. Germline CDR1 and CDR2: SEHNR and FQNEAQ (reference sequence).